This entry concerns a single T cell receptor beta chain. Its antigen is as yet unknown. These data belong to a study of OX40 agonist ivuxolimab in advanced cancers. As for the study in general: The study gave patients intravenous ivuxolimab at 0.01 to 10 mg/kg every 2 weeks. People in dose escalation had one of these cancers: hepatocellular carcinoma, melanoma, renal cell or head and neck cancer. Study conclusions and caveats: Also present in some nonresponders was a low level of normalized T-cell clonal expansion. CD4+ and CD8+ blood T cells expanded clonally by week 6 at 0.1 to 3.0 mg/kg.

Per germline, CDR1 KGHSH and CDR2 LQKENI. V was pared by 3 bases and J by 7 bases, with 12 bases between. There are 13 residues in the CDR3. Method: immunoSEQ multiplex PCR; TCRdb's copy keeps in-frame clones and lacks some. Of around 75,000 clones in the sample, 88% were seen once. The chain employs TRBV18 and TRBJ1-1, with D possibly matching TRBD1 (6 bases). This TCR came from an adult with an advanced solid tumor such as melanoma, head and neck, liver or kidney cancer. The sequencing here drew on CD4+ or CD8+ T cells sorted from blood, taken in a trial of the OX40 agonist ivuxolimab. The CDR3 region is CASSPTGLGEAFF. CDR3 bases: TGTGCCAGCTCACCTACAGGGTTAGGTGAAGCTTTCTTT. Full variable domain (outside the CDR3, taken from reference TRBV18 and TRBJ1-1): NAGVMQNPRHLVRRRGQEARLRCSPMKGHSHVYWYRQLPEEGLKFMVYLQKENIIDESGMPKERFSAEFPKEGPSILRIQQVVRGDSAAYFCASSPTGLGEAFFGQGTRLTVV.